Listed here are 23 T cell receptor beta chains from one sample, sequenced in a study of control samples from healthy donors and cancer patients. The data were produced by immunoSEQ multiplex PCR, yet TCRdb's version contains in-frame clones alone and is incomplete. The sample lists approximately 120,000 clones, just over 90% occurring once. Sequencing input: blood. These receptors were obtained from a human donor in good health. The donor label of this sample is uncertain.

V and J are TRBV6-4 and TRBJ2-1; no firm D call. The CDR3 consists of 13 residues. V was shortened by 0 bases and J by 5 bases, with 5 bases between the two germline ends. Germline CDR1 reads MRHNA; CDR2 reads SNTAGT. CDR3 loop: CASSDSWDNEQFF. Here the CDR3 DNA reads TGTGCCAGCAGTGACTCGTGGGACAATGAGCAGTTCTTC.

This chain uses TRBV4-1 with TRBJ1-5; D ambiguous. The ends were cut back, 0 bases at V and 5 bases at J, with 14 bases in the middle. This CDR3 is built from 16 residues. In germline, CDR1 is MGHRA, CDR2 YSYEKL. CDR3: CASSQDLGKLDQPQHF. For the CDR3, the DNA is TGCGCCAGCAGCCAAGACTTGGGTAAATTAGATCAGCCCCAGCATTTT.

The chain links TRBV3-1 (or the pseudogene TRBV3-2) to TRBJ2-7; D unclear. Germline CDR1 reads LGHDT; CDR2 reads YNNKEL (reference sequence). With 1 base removed from V and 7 bases from J, the gap between germline ends came to 5 bases. The length of the CDR3 is 11 residues. This chain's CDR3 is CASSQGTEQYF. The CDR3 coding sequence is TGTGCCAGCAGCCAAGGAACAGAGCAGTACTTC.

The V gene is TRBV6-5, the J gene TRBJ2-2; D is unclear. CDR3 length: 11 amino acids. Germline CDR1 is MNHEY and CDR2 is SVGAGI. V dropped 7 bases and J dropped 7 bases, with 7 bases sitting between them. In DNA, the CDR3 is TGTGCCAGCACTTGGGGCGGGGAGCTGTTTTTT. It specifies CASTWGGELFF.

The gene calls are TRBV11-2 and TRBJ2-7; D might be TRBD2 (6 bases). With 3 bases removed from V and 2 bases from J, the gap between germline ends came to 14 bases. The CDR3 runs to 15 residues. Germline V gives CDR1 SGHAT, CDR2 FQNNGV. The CDR3 DNA follows: TGTGCCAGCAGCTTGGGGACTTTAGGCACCTACGAGCAGTACTTC. Encoded protein: CASSLGTLGTYEQYF.

The chain carries TRBV3-1 (or the pseudogene TRBV3-2) and TRBJ1-1, with unresolved D. The CDR3 sequence is 16 residues long. CDR1 and CDR2 from the germline V gene are LGHDT and YNNKEL (reference sequence). Trimming took off 1 base at V and 1 base at J, with 13 bases between the two ends. CDR3 sequence (DNA): TGTGCCAGCAGCCAAGGAGGATCGTGGGCGAACACTGAAGCTTTCTTT. Amino acid sequence: CASSQGGSWANTEAFF.

The J gene is TRBJ1-2, the V gene TRBV6-5, with no clear D. Germline lookup yields CDR1 MNHEY and CDR2 SVGAGI. Trimming took off 2 bases at V and 9 bases at J, with 10 bases between the two ends. The CDR3 runs to 12 residues. The CDR3 protein is CASSYRRDSYTF. As DNA, the CDR3 is TGTGCCAGCAGTTACCGTCGGGATAGCTACACCTTC.

In this sample, this clone turned up a few times. The rearrangement links TRBV6-1 to TRBJ2-2, with 9 nucleotides matching TRBD1. The V gene's germline CDR1 is MNHNS and CDR2 SASEGT. The CDR3 runs 15 residues. V shed 1 base and J 5 bases; nucleotides not matched to a gene: 2. This CDR3 is CASSEEGTGTGELFF. The CDR3 DNA is TGTGCCAGCAGTGAAGAGGGGACAGGGACCGGGGAGCTGTTTTTT.

The J gene is TRBJ1-3, the V gene TRBV11-2; D not certain. Trimming left V 1 base short and J 0 bases short, with 13 bases between. The germline V gene encodes CDR1 SGHAT and CDR2 FQNNGV. The CDR3 sequence is 17 residues long. The CDR3 spells CASSLGITASSGNTIYF. CDR3 bases: TGTGCCAGCAGCTTAGGTATAACGGCCTCCTCTGGAAACACCATATATTTT.

This chain links TRBV21-1 with TRBJ2-1; TRBD1 is taken as the D call from the table, unchecked against the DNA. TRBV21-1 is shown as a pseudogene. This CDR3 contains 17 residues. This CDR3 reads CASSKVADRGGSNEQFF. DNA of the CDR3: TGTGCCAGCAGCAAAGTGGCTGACAGGGGCGGTTCCAATGAGCAGTTCTTC.

V gene TRBV6-5 combines with J gene TRBJ2-7; the D call may be TRBD1 or TRBD2 (7 bases each). This CDR3 is built from 15 residues. Trimming shortened V by 6 bases and J by 5 bases, and 20 bases separated the two germline ends. Germline CDR1 reads MNHEY; CDR2 reads SVGAGI. The CDR3 here is CASRGGRQGANEQYV. In DNA, the CDR3 is TGTGCCAGCAGGGGGGGGAGACAGGGTGCTAACGAGCAGTACGTC.

The CDR3: CAISGGGFEQFF. In nucleotides, the CDR3 is TGTGCCATCAGTGGTGGGGGATTTGAGCAGTTCTTC. This rearrangement joins TRBV10-3 to TRBJ2-1, with D tentatively TRBD1 or TRBD2 (5 bases each). Between the trimmed V and J ends, which lost 4 bases and 9 bases, there was a span of 10 bases. The CDR3 length is 12 residues. The germline V gene encodes CDR1 ENHRY and CDR2 SYGVKD.

The chain links TRBV24-1 to TRBJ1-2, with no clear D. CDR1 KGHDR and CDR2 SFDVKD come from the germline V gene. The ends were cut back, 4 bases at V and 1 base at J, with 9 bases in the middle. This CDR3 spans 14 amino acids. CDR3 bases: TGTGCCACCAGTGACCCGACTCTTAACTATGGCTACACCTTC. Amino acids: CATSDPTLNYGYTF.

This chain uses TRBV12-3 or TRBV12-4 with TRBJ2-7; D might be TRBD2 (6 bases). The CDR3 is 12 residues long. V lost 5 bases, J lost 3 bases, and 8 bases lay in between. The CDR3: CASSPRGYEQYF. DNA for the CDR3: TGTGCCAGCAGTCCGCGGGGCTACGAGCAGTACTTC.

This chain uses TRBV7-9 with TRBJ1-2; D is unclear. The CDR3 is made up of 13 amino acids. Deletions cut 5 bases from V and 0 bases from J, with 7 bases between. Germline CDR1 reads SEHNR; CDR2 reads FQNEAQ (reference sequence). The CDR3 sequence is CASSSGTNYGYTF. CDR3 DNA sequence: TGTGCCAGCAGCAGCGGGACTAACTATGGCTACACCTTC.

This chain connects TRBV7-2 to TRBJ2-7; 7 bases agree with TRBD1. CDR3 length: 14 residues. J lost 2 bases, V lost 1 base, and 2 bases had no gene match. Per the germline V gene, CDR1 is SGHTA and CDR2 is FQGNSA. The CDR3 loop reads CASSLEGAPYEQYF. The CDR3 nucleotides are TGTGCCAGCAGCTTAGAGGGGGCTCCCTACGAGCAGTACTTC.

The chain joins TRBV6-5 to TRBJ1-4; unclear D gene. The germline gives CDR1 MNHEY, CDR2 SVGAGI. The CDR3 is 15 residues long. With 0 bases removed from V and 4 bases from J, the gap between germline ends came to 9 bases. CDR3 sequence (DNA): TGTGCCAGCAGTTACTCGACTGGGGATAATGAAAAACTGTTTTTT. Protein product: CASSYSTGDNEKLFF.

V is TRBV7-9 and J is TRBJ1-3; D may be TRBD1 (5 bases). Between the trimmed V and J ends, which lost 1 base and 1 base, there was a span of 8 bases. The CDR3 has 15 amino acids. Germline V gene sequence: CDR1 SEHNR, CDR2 FQNEAQ (reference sequence). The CDR3 DNA follows: TGTGCCAGCAGCTTAGACAGGCTGTCTGGAAACACCATATATTTT. Its translation is CASSLDRLSGNTIYF.

The V and J genes are TRBV2 and TRBJ2-1; 7 bases match TRBD1. The CDR3 sequence is 15 residues long. V lost 6 bases and J lost 0; bases outside the gene matches: 5. The germline gives CDR1 SNHLY, CDR2 FYNNEI. The CDR3 DNA is TGTGCCAGCAGCCCGGGACAGAGCTCCTACAATGAGCAGTTCTTC. Amino acids: CASSPGQSSYNEQFF.

The rearrangement uses TRBV11-3 and TRBJ1-1, with 11 bases that match TRBD1. The CDR3 has 14 amino acids. Germline assignment: CDR1 SGHNT and CDR2 YENEEA. Germline trimming cut 5 bases from V and 6 bases from J; bases unmatched to any gene: 5. CDR3 bases: TGTGCCAGCAGCCCAGGACAGGGGGCGTCTGAAGCTTTCTTT. Translated: CASSPGQGASEAFF.

The chain combines TRBV18 with TRBJ2-1; TRBD1 agrees at 9 bases. Germline V gene lookup returns CDR1 KGHSH and CDR2 LQKENI. This CDR3 is built from 15 residues. The junction had 4 bases not matched to a gene; V was cut back by 0 bases and J by 7 bases. The CDR3 DNA sequence: TGTGCCAGCTCACCACCCGGACAGGGGTGGAATGAGCAGTTCTTC. It specifies CASSPPGQGWNEQFF.

The rearrangement joins TRBV5-8 to TRBJ1-2; D remains ambiguous. The CDR3 is 12 residues long. V was clipped by 2 bases and J by 5 bases, with 7 bases between them. The germline V gene encodes CDR1 SGHTS and CDR2 YDEGEE. CDR3 nucleotides: TGTGCCAGCAGCTTAAGAGGATATGGCTACACCTTC. Its translation: CASSLRGYGYTF.

The V call is TRBV14, the J call TRBJ1-3; D is unclear. Per the germline V gene, CDR1 is SGHDN and CDR2 is FVKESK. V lost 5 bases and J 0 bases, leaving 8 bases between the germline ends. This CDR3 contains 14 residues. The CDR3 coding sequence is TGTGCCAGCAGCGTACAGAACTCTGGAAACACCATATATTTT. Translating it yields CASSVQNSGNTIYF.